This TCR beta chain originates from a study of siplizumab effects on memory and regulatory T cells. Study-wide results and caveats: Proliferating clones, CD4+ or CD8+, lacked an assignable naive or memory phenotype in roughly 80-97% of cases. Under siplizumab, alloreactive sequences traced to unstimulated CD4+ memory cells were significantly reduced. Treg-derived clones made up an average of approximately 64% of mappable alloreactive CD4+ clones with siplizumab and over 25% in controls.

The repertoire was sequenced with immunoSEQ multiplex PCR; TCRdb's copy has only in-frame clones and lacks some. The table includes about 120,000 clones, more than 90% detected once. Turning to this clone: Antigen: not known.

This receptor was taken from a human donor in good health. The specimen sequenced was CD4+ T cells sorted from blood.

The chain's CDR3 is CASSTGLSNQPQHF. In DNA form, the CDR3 reads TGTGCCAGCAGCACGGGACTGAGCAATCAGCCCCAGCATTTT. The chain employs TRBV9 and TRBJ1-5; a weak D match, TRBD1 (5 bases). This CDR3 spans 14 amino acids. The germline gives CDR1 SGDLS, CDR2 YYNGEE. Trimming left V 4 bases short and J 1 base short, with 9 bases between.